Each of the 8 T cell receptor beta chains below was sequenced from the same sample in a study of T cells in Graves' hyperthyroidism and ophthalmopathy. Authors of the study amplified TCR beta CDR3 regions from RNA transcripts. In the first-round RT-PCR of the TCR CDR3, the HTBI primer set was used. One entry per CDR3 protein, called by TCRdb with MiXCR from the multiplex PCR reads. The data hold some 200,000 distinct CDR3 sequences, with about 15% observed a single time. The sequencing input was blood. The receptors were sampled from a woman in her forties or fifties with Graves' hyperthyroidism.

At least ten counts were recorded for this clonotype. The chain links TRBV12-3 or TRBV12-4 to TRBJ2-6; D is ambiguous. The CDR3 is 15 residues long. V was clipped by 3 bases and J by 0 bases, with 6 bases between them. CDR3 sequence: CASSFQLSGANVLTF. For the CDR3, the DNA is TGTGCCAGCAGTTTTCAGCTCTCTGGGGCCAACGTCCTGACTTTC.

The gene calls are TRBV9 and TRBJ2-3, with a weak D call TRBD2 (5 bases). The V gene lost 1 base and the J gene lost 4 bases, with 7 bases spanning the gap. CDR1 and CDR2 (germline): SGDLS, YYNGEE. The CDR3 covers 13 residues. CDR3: CASSVTSPDTQYF. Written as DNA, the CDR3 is TGTGCCAGCAGCGTAACTAGTCCAGATACGCAGTATTTT.

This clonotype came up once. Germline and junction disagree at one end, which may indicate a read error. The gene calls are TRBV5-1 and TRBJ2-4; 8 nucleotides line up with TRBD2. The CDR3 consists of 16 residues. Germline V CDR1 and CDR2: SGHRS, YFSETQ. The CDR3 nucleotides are TGCGCCGGCAGCTTGACTAGCGAGGGGGCCAAAAACATTCAGTACTTC. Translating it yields CAGSLTSEGAKNIQYF. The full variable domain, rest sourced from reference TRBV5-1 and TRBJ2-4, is KAGVTQTPRYLIKTRGQQVTLSCSPISGHRSVSWYQQTPGQGLQFLFEYFSETQRNKGNFPGRFSGRQFSNSRSEMNVSTLELGDSALYLCAGSLTSEGAKNIQYFGAGTRLSVL.

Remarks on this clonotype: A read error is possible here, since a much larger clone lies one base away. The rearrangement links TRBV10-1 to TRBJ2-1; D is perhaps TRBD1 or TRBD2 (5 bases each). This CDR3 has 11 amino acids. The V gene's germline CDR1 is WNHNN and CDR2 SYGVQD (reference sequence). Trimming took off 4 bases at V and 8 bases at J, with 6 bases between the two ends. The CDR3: CASSVGDEQFF. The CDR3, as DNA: TGCGCCAGCAGTGTGGGGGATGAGCAGTTCTTC.

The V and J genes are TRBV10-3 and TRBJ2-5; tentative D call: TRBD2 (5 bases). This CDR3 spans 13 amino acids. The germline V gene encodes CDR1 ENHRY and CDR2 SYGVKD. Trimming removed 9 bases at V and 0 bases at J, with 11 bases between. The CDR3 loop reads CAINKDYQETQYF. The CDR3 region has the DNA TGTGCCATAAATAAGGACTACCAAGAGACCCAGTACTTC.

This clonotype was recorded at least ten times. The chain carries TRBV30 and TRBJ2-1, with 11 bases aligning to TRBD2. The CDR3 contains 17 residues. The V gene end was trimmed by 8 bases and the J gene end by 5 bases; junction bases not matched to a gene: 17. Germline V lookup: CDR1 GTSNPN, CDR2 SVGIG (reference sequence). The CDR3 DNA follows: TGTGCCGGAATGGAGACCAATAGACTAGCGGGGAACAATGAGCAGTTCTTC. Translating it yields CAGMETNRLAGNNEQFF.

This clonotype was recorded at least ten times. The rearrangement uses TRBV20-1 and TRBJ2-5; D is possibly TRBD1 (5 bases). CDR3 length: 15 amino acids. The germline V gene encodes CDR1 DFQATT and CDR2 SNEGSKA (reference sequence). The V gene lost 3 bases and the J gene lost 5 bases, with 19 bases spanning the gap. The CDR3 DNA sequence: TGCAGTGCTAGTTCCTATTCAGGGTTTAGGGAGACCCAGTACTTC. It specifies CSASSYSGFRETQYF.

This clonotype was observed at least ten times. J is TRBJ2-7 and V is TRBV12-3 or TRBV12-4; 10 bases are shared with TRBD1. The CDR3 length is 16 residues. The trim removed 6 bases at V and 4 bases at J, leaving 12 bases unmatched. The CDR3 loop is CASSLEGQGFRYEQYF. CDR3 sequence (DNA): TGTGCCAGCAGCCTAGAGGGACAGGGGTTTCGATACGAGCAGTACTTC.